This entry lists 3 T cell receptor beta chains sequenced from one sample in a study of post-analysis software for immune sequencing data. Points from the study as a whole: Elevated frequency relative to controls characterized four or five TRBV segments in patients, TRBV5-6, TRBV5-1 and TRBV20-1 among them.

Unique molecular identifiers had been added to the TCR beta cDNA libraries. Each CDR3 protein is one row after TCRdb ran MiXCR on the PCR reads. The sample contains approximately 690,000 distinct CDR3 sequences, roughly three fifths of which appear only once. Their specific antigens are unknown. Sample: blood. These receptors were collected from a girl aged 2 to 9 with multiple sclerosis.

The chain's CDR3 is CASSLATGMDEKLFF. In DNA form, the CDR3 reads TGTGCCAGCAGTTTAGCCACAGGGATGGATGAAAAACTGTTTTTT. The chain combines TRBV6-5 with TRBJ1-4, with a weak D call TRBD1 (6 bases). CDR3 size: 15 residues. V lost 4 bases to trimming and J lost 6 bases, with 15 bases between them. CDR1 MNHEY and CDR2 SVGAGI come from the germline V gene.

The J gene is TRBJ1-2, the V gene TRBV6-1, with 9 bases fitting TRBD1. The CDR3 is 19 amino acids. Unmatched junction bases numbered 24, after V lost 5 bases and J lost 8 bases. Germline values: CDR1 MNHNS, CDR2 SASEGT. The CDR3 DNA sequence: TGTGCCAGCAGTAAGCCCTATCCGGGACAGGGCATTTTTTCATTGGGCTACACCTTC. It codes for CASSKPYPGQGIFSLGYTF.

This chain links TRBV12-3 or TRBV12-4 with TRBJ2-2; a possible D gene is TRBD2 (6 bases). The CDR3 length is 14 residues. Trimming removed 1 base at V and 6 bases at J, with 9 bases between. As DNA, the CDR3 is TGTGCCAGCAGTTTAGTGGGGGGTCCCGGGGAGCTGTTTTTT. This gives the protein CASSLVGGPGELFF.